The 27 T cell receptor beta chains presented below share a single source sample, sequenced in a study of blood T cell repertoires in COVID-19. Here immunoSEQ multiplex PCR was the method, and the copy in TCRdb shows in-frame clones only, minus some. Among 250,000 or so clones, around 91% were seen once, and the ten largest hold about 2.1%. The sequencing sample was made of peripheral blood. These receptors came from a woman aged 55-70 years with COVID-19, enrolled during active disease.

This chain connects TRBV7-2 to TRBJ2-3; D may be TRBD2 (5 bases). The CDR3 has 14 residues. Between the trimmed V and J ends, which lost 0 bases and 9 bases, there was a span of 13 bases. Germline V gives CDR1 SGHTA, CDR2 FQGNSA. This chain's CDR3 is CASSLAKVGETQYF. DNA for the CDR3: TGTGCCAGCAGCTTAGCTAAGGTTGGGGAGACGCAGTATTTT.

This clone has only a few counts. V usage is TRBV2 and J usage is TRBJ1-2; 7 bases align to TRBD1. The CDR3 runs 15 residues. CDR1 and CDR2 from the germline V gene are SNHLY and FYNNEI. Trimming cost V 2 bases and J 5 bases; bases outside gene matches: 8. The CDR3 DNA is TGTGCCAGCAGTGAACTTCAGGCAGGGGGATATGGCTACACCTTC. Amino acids: CASSELQAGGYGYTF.

The rearrangement joins TRBV6-2 or TRBV6-3 to TRBJ2-1; tentative D call: TRBD1 (5 bases). This CDR3 contains 12 residues. V shed 6 bases and J shed 7 bases, with 10 bases lying between them. Germline lookup yields CDR1 MNHEY and CDR2 SVGEGT. The CDR3 DNA is TGTGCCAGCAGCCACAGGCCTAATGAGCAGTTCTTC. Its protein product is CASSHRPNEQFF.

This chain uses TRBV7-2 with TRBJ1-2; D possibly corresponds to TRBD1 (5 bases). The V gene's germline CDR1 is SGHTA and CDR2 FQGNSA. The V end lost 2 bases, the J end lost 8 bases, and 15 bases lay between the germline ends. This CDR3 is 14 amino acids long. The CDR3 coding sequence is TGTGCCAGCAGCTTAAACGGGCAGGGAAGAGGCTACACCTTC. Its translation is CASSLNGQGRGYTF.

This chain connects TRBV19 to TRBJ2-7; weak D call: TRBD1 (5 bases). The CDR3 has 13 amino acids. The germline CDR1 and CDR2 sequences are LNHDA and SQIVND (reference sequence). Trimming stripped 3 bases from V and 2 bases from J, with 8 bases between. The CDR3, as DNA: TGTGCCAGTAGTATTCAGGGTACCTACGAGCAGTACTTC. The encoded protein is CASSIQGTYEQYF. Full variable domain (remainder filled in from reference TRBV19 and TRBJ2-7): DGGITQSPKYLFRKEGQNVTLSCEQNLNHDAMYWYRQDPGQGLRLIYYSQIVNDFQKGDIAEGYSVSREKKESFPLTVTSAQKNPTAFYLCASSIQGTYEQYFGPGTRLTVT.

This chain joins TRBV25-1 and TRBJ2-3; D gene uncertain. Germline V lookup: CDR1 MGHDK, CDR2 SYGVNS. The germline V and J ends were trimmed by 0 bases and 3 bases, with 4 bases remaining between them. This CDR3 is 13 amino acids long. The CDR3 spells CASSEYTTDTQYF. The CDR3 DNA follows: TGTGCCAGCAGTGAATATACTACAGATACGCAGTATTTT.

A word on this clone: An end of the junction differs from the germline gene, which may be a read error. The chain employs TRBV7-7 and TRBJ2-2, with 10 bases aligning to TRBD1. CDR1 and CDR2 (germline): SSHAT, FNYEAQ (reference sequence). This CDR3 is built from 15 residues. The CDR3 reads CASSSGQGLTGELFF. The CDR3 DNA reads TGTGCTAGCAGTTCGGGACAGGGGCTCACCGGGGAGCTGTTTTTT.

J is TRBJ1-5 and V is TRBV19, with a possible D match to TRBD1 (5 bases). V lost 11 bases, J lost 3 bases, and 14 bases lay in between. CDR1 is LNHDA and CDR2 is SQIVND in the germline V gene (reference sequence). This CDR3 is built from 13 residues. The CDR3 sequence is CAGGDETNQPQHF. CDR3 nucleotide sequence: TGTGCCGGGGGGGACGAAACCAATCAGCCCCAGCATTTT.

The chain carries TRBV12-5 and TRBJ2-1; D may be TRBD1 (6 bases). The ends were cut back, 0 bases at V and 0 bases at J, with 15 bases in the middle. Germline V gene sequence: CDR1 LGHNT, CDR2 FRNRAP. The CDR3 totals 18 residues. CDR3 amino acids: CASGLVHIRGHSYNEQFF. CDR3 coding DNA: TGTGCTAGTGGTTTGGTACATATCAGGGGCCACTCCTACAATGAGCAGTTCTTC. The variable domain in full, completed from reference TRBV12-5 and TRBJ2-1, reads DARVTQTPRHKVTEMGQEVTMRCQPILGHNTVFWYRQTMMQGLELLAYFRNRAPLDDSGMPKDRFSAEMPDATLATLKIQPSEPRDSAVYFCASGLVHIRGHSYNEQFFGPGTRLTVL.

This chain links TRBV14 with TRBJ2-3, with 9 bases matching TRBD2. The CDR3 has 16 amino acids. Germline loops: CDR1 SGHDN, CDR2 FVKESK. Unmatched junction bases numbered 8, after V lost 5 bases and J lost 2 bases. CDR3 region: CASSLRAGGFTDTQYF. The CDR3 DNA is TGTGCCAGCAGCTTACGAGCGGGGGGCTTCACAGATACGCAGTATTTT.

The chain links TRBV29-1 to TRBJ2-7; D not resolved. This CDR3 region has 13 residues. Germline V gene data show CDR1 as SQVTM and CDR2 as ANQGSEA. The germline V and J ends were trimmed by 4 bases and 6 bases, with 16 bases remaining between them. The DNA for the CDR3 is TGCAGCGTTGCTGTCCAACAGTCCGGCGAGCAGTACTTC. Translated, it gives CSVAVQQSGEQYF.

The J gene is TRBJ2-1, the V gene TRBV7-9; TRBD2 might be the D (5 bases). CDR3 length: 16 residues. Germline lookup yields CDR1 SEHNR and CDR2 FQNEAQ (reference sequence). V was cut by 2 bases and J by 8 bases, with 19 bases left in between. The CDR3 DNA sequence: TGTGCCAGCAGCTTAACCGGACTTGCAAGAGGAGATGAGCAGTTCTTC. This encodes CASSLTGLARGDEQFF.

The V call is TRBV2, the J call TRBJ1-6; a possible D gene is TRBD1 (5 bases). CDR3 length equals 13 residues. The V gene lost 8 bases and the J gene lost 9 bases, with 14 bases spanning the gap. Germline assignment: CDR1 SNHLY and CDR2 FYNNEI. The CDR3 region has the DNA TGTGCCAGCGTAGGTCAGGGTGTTTCACCCCTCCACTTT. It codes for CASVGQGVSPLHF.

This sequence joins TRBV19 and TRBJ1-2; tentative D call: TRBD1 (6 bases). Looked up from germline, CDR1 is LNHDA and CDR2 is SQIVND (reference sequence). The CDR3 is 14 residues long. V lost 7 bases and J lost 7, with 19 bases in between. This chain's CDR3 is CASTPILRGGGYTF. The CDR3 DNA follows: TGTGCCAGTACCCCGATTCTCAGGGGCGGTGGCTACACCTTC.

The chain combines TRBV7-2 with TRBJ1-6, with TRBD1 as a possible D gene (6 bases). V lost 5 bases and J 10 bases, leaving 12 bases between the germline ends. This CDR3 has 13 amino acids. Germline V gene lookup returns CDR1 SGHTA and CDR2 FQGNSA. The CDR3, as DNA: TGTGCCAGCAGCCCTAGGGGGGGGTCACCCCTCCACTTT. It specifies CASSPRGGSPLHF.

This clone was detected once. The rearrangement uses TRBV11-2 and TRBJ1-1, with D perhaps matching TRBD1 (5 bases). Germline CDR1 is SGHAT and CDR2 is FQNNGV. The length of the CDR3 is 19 residues. V was pared by 2 bases and J by 5 bases, with 27 bases between. This CDR3 is CASSLTYRGTLESGTEAFF. The DNA of the CDR3 is TGTGCCAGCAGCTTAACCTACCGCGGGACGCTGGAAAGTGGTACTGAAGCTTTCTTT.

This chain joins TRBV15 and TRBJ1-6; 8 nucleotides line up with TRBD1. The CDR3 runs to 15 residues. Germline CDR1 is LNHNV and CDR2 is YYDKDF (reference sequence). J lost 6 bases, V lost 5 bases, and 6 bases had no gene match. CDR3 nucleotide sequence: TGTGCCACCAGCCAAAGGACAGGGTCTAATTCACCCCTCCACTTT. This translates into CATSQRTGSNSPLHF.

This chain's CDR3 is CASSLLHKLAGAGNEQFF. CDR3 nucleotide sequence: TGTGCCAGCAGTTTACTTCACAAACTAGCGGGGGCCGGTAATGAGCAGTTCTTC. The chain employs TRBV27 and TRBJ2-1; 11 bases are shared with TRBD2. The CDR3 consists of 18 residues. Germline V gene sequence: CDR1 MNHEY, CDR2 SMNVEV (reference sequence). The J segment lost 7 bases and the V segment lost 2 bases, leaving 13 bases of the junction unmatched.

The V and J genes are TRBV5-4 and TRBJ1-2; a possible D gene is TRBD1 (6 bases). The CDR3 runs 14 residues. Germline CDR1 is SGHNT and CDR2 is YYREEE (reference sequence). With 2 bases removed from V and 2 bases from J, the gap between germline ends came to 10 bases. CDR3 in DNA: TGTGCCAGCAGCTTTGAGCAGGGGAACTATGGCTACACCTTC. Residues: CASSFEQGNYGYTF.

The chain has TRBV6-2 or TRBV6-3 and TRBJ2-4; no firm D call. V lost 4 bases and J 3 bases, leaving 16 bases between the germline ends. The CDR3 contains 16 residues. Germline V gives CDR1 MNHEY, CDR2 SVGEGT. The CDR3 DNA follows: TGTGCCAGCAGTTTCGACTCTCCCTCTCTCAAAAACATTCAGTACTTC. It specifies CASSFDSPSLKNIQYF.

The CDR3 sequence is CASSLWDRGLEQYF. The CDR3 DNA reads as TGTGCCAGCAGCTTGTGGGACAGGGGGCTCGAGCAGTACTTC. This chain joins TRBV5-6 and TRBJ2-7; 12 nucleotides match TRBD1. After removal of 1 base from V and 6 bases from J, the junction contained 2 bases not matched to a gene. This CDR3 contains 14 residues. Looked up from germline, CDR1 is SGHDT and CDR2 is YYEEEE. The whole variable domain, filled in from reference TRBV5-6 and TRBJ2-7, reads DAGVTQSPTHLIKTRGQQVTLRCSPKSGHDTVSWYQQALGQGPQFIFQYYEEEERQRGNFPDRFSGHQFPNYSSELNVNALLLGDSALYLCASSLWDRGLEQYFGPGTRLTVT.

The chain carries TRBV6-5 and TRBJ2-3; 9 positions agree with TRBD1. Per the germline V gene, CDR1 is MNHEY and CDR2 is SVGAGI. The CDR3 totals 14 residues. The trim removed 10 bases at V and 6 bases at J, leaving 11 bases unmatched. In DNA form, the CDR3 reads TGTGCCACGAGGGACAGGGCGTGGGGTGATACGCAGTATTTT. Translating it yields CATRDRAWGDTQYF.

V is TRBV4-1 and J is TRBJ1-1; 10 bases align to TRBD1. Unmatched junction bases numbered 11, after V lost 4 bases and J lost 6 bases. CDR1 is MGHRA and CDR2 is YSYEKL in the germline V gene. This CDR3 is 16 amino acids long. The DNA for the CDR3 is TGCGCCAGCAGCCGGGGTCCGGGACAGGGGTTATCTGAAGCTTTCTTT. Its translation is CASSRGPGQGLSEAFF.

This chain joins TRBV19 and TRBJ2-5; tentatively, D is TRBD1 (5 bases). V lost 3 bases and J lost 0, with 14 bases in between. Germline V gene lookup returns CDR1 LNHDA and CDR2 SQIVND (reference sequence). CDR3 size: 16 residues. The CDR3 loop is CASSIRGPGYQETQYF. CDR3 bases: TGTGCCAGTAGTATTAGGGGTCCAGGGTACCAAGAGACCCAGTACTTC.

In this sample, this clone turned up a few times. The genes are TRBV3-1 (or the pseudogene TRBV3-2) and TRBJ1-3; D call uncertain. The CDR3 is made up of 16 amino acids. Trimming removed 0 bases at V and 4 bases at J, with 13 bases between. Germline values: CDR1 LGHDT, CDR2 YNNKEL (reference sequence). The CDR3 protein is CASSQDTPTYGNTIYF. The CDR3 DNA follows: TGTGCCAGCAGCCAAGACACTCCGACATACGGAAACACCATATATTTT.

This sequence joins TRBV15 and TRBJ2-3; D is perhaps TRBD2 (6 bases). The CDR3 has 16 residues. The germline V gene has CDR1 LNHNV and CDR2 YYDKDF (reference sequence). The V and J ends lost 1 base and 0 bases respectively, with 11 bases between them. CDR3 sequence (DNA): TGTGCCACCAGCAGAGGGGGAGCGGGCAGCACAGATACGCAGTATTTT. This encodes CATSRGGAGSTDTQYF.

This sequence joins TRBV27 and TRBJ2-7; D is possibly TRBD1 (5 bases). CDR1 and CDR2 (germline): MNHEY, SMNVEV (reference sequence). V lost 9 bases, J lost 0 bases, and 9 bases lay in between. This CDR3 is 12 amino acids long. CDR3 DNA sequence: TGTGCCAGTCAGGGTTCCTCCTACGAGCAGTACTTC. Encoded protein: CASQGSSYEQYF.